These 8 T cell receptor beta chains share one sample of origin, sequenced in a study of blood T cell repertoires in COVID-19. Produced via immunoSEQ multiplex PCR; TCRdb's table is partial and in-frame only. The sample carries fewer than 400,000 clones, around 84% recorded once. The sequenced sample was PBMCs or T cells enriched from blood (not recorded which). Source of these receptors: a man aged 25 to 40 who had recovered from COVID-19.

The chain couples TRBV5-1 to TRBJ2-5, with 7 bases that match TRBD1. Losses at the gene ends were 4 bases for V and 5 bases for J; bases not matched to a gene: 5. CDR1 and CDR2 from the germline V gene are SGHRS and YFSETQ. CDR3 length: 13 residues. Here the CDR3 DNA reads TGCGCCAGCAGCCGGGACAGAAGGGAGACCCAGTACTTC. Translating it yields CASSRDRRETQYF.

This clone was seen once. The chain has TRBV5-4 and TRBJ2-3; D not certain. The germline V and J ends were trimmed by 3 bases and 6 bases, with 8 bases remaining between them. This CDR3 spans 12 amino acids. Germline V gene lookup returns CDR1 SGHNT and CDR2 YYREEE (reference sequence). CDR3 sequence (DNA): TGTGCCAGCAGCTCCCCCCTGGATACGCAGTATTTT. Encoded protein: CASSSPLDTQYF. Full variable domain (missing parts from reference TRBV5-4 and TRBJ2-3): ETGVTQSPTHLIKTRGQQVTLRCSSQSGHNTVSWYQQALGQGPQFIFQYYREEENGRGNFPPRFSGLQFPNYSSELNVNALELDDSALYLCASSSPLDTQYFGPGTRLTVL.

The chain employs TRBV20-1 and TRBJ2-4; D is unresolved. The CDR3 has 11 residues. Per the germline V gene, CDR1 is DFQATT and CDR2 is SNEGSKA (reference sequence). The CDR3 is CSASTGNIQYF. The CDR3 DNA is TGCAGCGCCTCTACGGGAAACATTCAGTACTTC.

This chain connects TRBV19 to TRBJ1-1; 11 nucleotides agree with TRBD1. Per germline, CDR1 LNHDA and CDR2 SQIVND (reference sequence). The CDR3 has 13 residues. V shed 4 bases, J shed 10 bases, and the junction held 5 bases outside the gene matches. The chain's CDR3 is CASSTGQGAGAFF. The CDR3 region has the DNA TGTGCCAGTAGTACCGGACAGGGGGCTGGAGCTTTCTTT.

The chain couples TRBV6-5 to TRBJ1-5; perhaps TRBD1 as D (5 bases). CDR3 length equals 13 residues. CDR1 is MNHEY and CDR2 is SVGAGI in the germline V gene. The V and J ends lost 6 bases and 7 bases respectively, with 13 bases between them. The CDR3 is CASRGQTGQPQHF. Here the CDR3 DNA reads TGTGCCAGCAGGGGGCAGACCGGGCAGCCCCAGCATTTT.

There are a few counts of this clone. V gene TRBV19 combines with J gene TRBJ1-1, with D possibly being TRBD1 (6 bases). CDR1 is LNHDA, CDR2 SQIVND, per germline (reference sequence). V shed 5 bases and J shed 0 bases, with 13 bases lying between them. The CDR3 runs 15 residues. CDR3 DNA sequence: TGTGCCAGTAGTTACGACGGGACACTGAACACTGAAGCTTTCTTT. Protein: CASSYDGTLNTEAFF.

The gene calls are TRBV28 and TRBJ1-2, with a weak D call TRBD1 (5 bases). With 6 bases removed from V and 3 bases from J, the gap between germline ends came to 11 bases. The CDR3 consists of 13 residues. Germline CDR1 reads MDHEN; CDR2 reads SYDVKM. CDR3 residues: CASRSGLHYGYTF. The CDR3 DNA sequence: TGTGCCAGCAGGTCAGGGTTACACTATGGCTACACCTTC.

The chain recombines TRBV19 with TRBJ2-2; 15 nucleotides line up with TRBD2. V shed 5 bases and J 6 bases; nucleotides not matched to a gene: 10. The CDR3 has 18 amino acids. Germline V gene lookup returns CDR1 LNHDA and CDR2 SQIVND (reference sequence). CDR3 loop: CASSPQGLAGGGPGELFF. In DNA, the CDR3 is TGTGCCAGTAGTCCCCAGGGACTAGCGGGGGGAGGCCCCGGGGAGCTGTTTTTT.